These 16 T cell receptor beta chains originate from one sample sequenced in a study of radiotherapy plus CTLA-4 blockade in lung cancer. Produced via immunoSEQ multiplex PCR; TCRdb's table is partial and in-frame only. The table includes some 43,000 clones, around four fifths detected once. The material was peripheral blood, obtained from a patient treated with radiotherapy plus ipilimumab. These receptors originate from a human donor with non-small cell lung cancer who had stable disease on radiotherapy plus ipilimumab.

V is TRBV6-1 and J is TRBJ1-5; no firm D call. CDR3 length: 13 amino acids. V was cut by 8 bases and J by 11 bases, with 19 bases left in between. Germline V gives CDR1 MNHNS, CDR2 SASEGT. In DNA form, the CDR3 reads TGTGCCAGCGACGCAAACGGTTATGGAGCCCAGCATTTT. Translated, it gives CASDANGYGAQHF.

The V call is TRBV21-1, the J call TRBJ2-7; TRBD1, the D gene given by the table, was not confirmed from the DNA. TRBV21-1 is a pseudogene segment. This CDR3 comprises 16 residues. DNA for the CDR3: TGTGCCAGCAGCAAAGGAATCAGGAAGAGCTCCTACGAGCAGTACTTC. The encoded protein is CASSKGIRKSSYEQYF.

This clone showed up just once. The rearrangement links TRBV2 to TRBJ2-4; D might be TRBD2 (7 bases). The CDR3 has 15 residues. The germline V and J ends were trimmed by 1 base and 7 bases, with 14 bases remaining between them. Germline V gives CDR1 SNHLY, CDR2 FYNNEI. CDR3 in DNA: TGTGCCAGCAGTGAAGGGACTAGGGGGGGGAACATTCAGTACTTC. As protein: CASSEGTRGGNIQYF. Combining the CDR3 with reference TRBV2 and TRBJ2-4 gives the whole variable domain EPEVTQTPSHQVTQMGQEVILRCVPISNHLYFYWYRQILGQKVEFLVSFYNNEISEKSEIFDDQFSVERPDGSNFTLKIRSTKLEDSAMYFCASSEGTRGGNIQYFGAGTRLSVL.

The chain recombines TRBV19 with TRBJ2-1; 8 bases line up with TRBD2. V gave up 5 bases and J gave up 4 bases; unmatched junction bases: 4. Germline V gene sequence: CDR1 LNHDA, CDR2 SQIVND (reference sequence). The CDR3 length is 14 residues. CDR3 in amino acids: CASSPGTRYNEQFF. The CDR3 DNA sequence: TGTGCCAGTAGTCCCGGGACTAGATACAATGAGCAGTTCTTC.

There are a few counts of this clone. The rearrangement uses TRBV10-3 and TRBJ2-3, with a possible D match to TRBD2 (6 bases). The CDR3 has 13 amino acids. Trimming removed 4 bases at V and 6 bases at J, with 11 bases between. CDR1 and CDR2 from the germline V gene are ENHRY and SYGVKD. DNA of the CDR3: TGTGCCATCAGTGGCCGGGAGACCGATACGCAGTATTTT. Its protein product is CAISGRETDTQYF.

This clone was counted once. The rearrangement uses TRBV19 and TRBJ2-5; 7 bases line up with TRBD1. The CDR3 sequence is 14 residues long. Unmatched junction bases numbered 12, after V lost 6 bases and J lost 8 bases. Germline V gene lookup returns CDR1 LNHDA and CDR2 SQIVND (reference sequence). The DNA for the CDR3 is TGTGCCAGTAGCTCACCCGGACAGGCCGCCACCCAGTACTTC. Its protein is CASSSPGQAATQYF.

The table lists this clone with a few counts. The chain couples TRBV7-8 to TRBJ2-6; 8 bases fit TRBD2. The V gene end was trimmed by 8 bases and the J gene end by 1 base; junction bases not matched to a gene: 10. The germline CDR1 and CDR2 sequences are SGHVS and FQNEAQ. This CDR3 has 17 residues. The CDR3: CASGKSGSGSGANVLTF. The CDR3 DNA reads as TGTGCCAGCGGCAAGAGCGGGAGTGGTTCTGGGGCCAACGTCCTGACTTTC. The full variable domain, completed using reference TRBV7-8 and TRBJ2-6, is GAGVSQSPRYKVAKRGQDVALRCDPISGHVSLFWYQQALGQGPEFLTYFQNEAQLDKSGLPSDRFFAERPEGSVSTLKIQRTQQEDSAVYLCASGKSGSGSGANVLTFGAGSRLTVL.

About this clone: At one of its ends the junction is not consistent with the germline gene, which may arise from a read error. The chain couples TRBV6-5 to TRBJ2-1; D might be TRBD2 (5 bases). CDR3 length: 13 residues. Germline values: CDR1 MNHEY, CDR2 SVGAGI. The CDR3 DNA sequence: TGTGCCAGCAGTTACGGGGTGAGCGGCCTTAGGGTCTTC. It translates to CASSYGVSGLRVF.

V gene TRBV28 combines with J gene TRBJ1-1, with TRBD1 as a possible D gene (6 bases). This CDR3 is 16 amino acids long. The germline V gene encodes CDR1 MDHEN and CDR2 SYDVKM. Trimming shortened V by 2 bases and J by 1 base, and 14 bases separated the two germline ends. Written as DNA, the CDR3 is TGTGCCAGCAGTTTACCCCCAGGGGCAGGGAACACTGAAGCTTTCTTT. Translating it yields CASSLPPGAGNTEAFF.

The genes are TRBV5-1 and TRBJ2-2; weak D call: TRBD2 (6 bases). The germline gives CDR1 SGHRS, CDR2 YFSETQ. The CDR3 consists of 14 residues. The ends were cut back, 4 bases at V and 2 bases at J, with 9 bases in the middle. Here the CDR3 DNA reads TGCGCCAGCAGCCGGGACTCCAACACCGGGGAGCTGTTTTTT. It encodes CASSRDSNTGELFF.

This clone was observed a handful of times. This chain links TRBV28 with TRBJ2-2; 12 nucleotides agree with TRBD2. The CDR3 runs to 16 residues. Trimming at V came to 7 bases and at J to 1 base, leaving 4 bases not matched to a gene. Germline CDR1 reads MDHEN; CDR2 reads SYDVKM. CDR3 region: CASNQLAGGNTGELFF. As DNA, the CDR3 is TGTGCCAGCAACCAACTAGCGGGGGGGAACACCGGGGAGCTGTTTTTT.

The chain has TRBV28 and TRBJ1-2; D uncertain. There are 18 residues in the CDR3. Trimming removed 6 bases at V and 0 bases at J, with 23 bases between. Germline V gene data show CDR1 as MDHEN and CDR2 as SYDVKM. CDR3 amino acids: CASRLEREGNLANYGYTF. As DNA, the CDR3 is TGTGCCAGCAGACTCGAACGGGAAGGGAACCTCGCTAACTATGGCTACACCTTC.

V gene TRBV7-9 combines with J gene TRBJ1-2; D is possibly TRBD1 (5 bases). Germline-derived CDR1 and CDR2 are SEHNR and FQNEAQ (reference sequence). The CDR3 consists of 13 residues. V was cut by 1 base and J by 8 bases, with 11 bases left in between. The CDR3 sequence is CASSLGGGDGYTF. CDR3 sequence (DNA): TGTGCCAGCAGCTTAGGAGGAGGGGACGGCTACACCTTC.

The genes are TRBV6-5 and TRBJ2-2; 9 nucleotides agree with TRBD1. V lost 9 bases, J lost 5 bases, and 4 bases stayed unmatched. Germline CDR1 MNHEY, CDR2 SVGAGI. There are 13 residues in the CDR3. DNA of the CDR3: TGTGCCAGTCGACAGGGGGAAACCGGGGAGCTGTTTTTT. Its translation: CASRQGETGELFF.

This clone has just one count. The chain links TRBV7-8 to TRBJ1-1, with a possible D match to TRBD1 (5 bases). In germline, CDR1 is SGHVS, CDR2 FQNEAQ. Trimming took 2 bases from V and 7 from J, leaving 14 bases between them. The CDR3 spans 14 residues. The CDR3 bases are TGTGCCAGCAGCTTAACGGCAGGGAGGGTTGAAGCTTTCTTT. Its translation is CASSLTAGRVEAFF.

This clone was seen a handful of times. This chain connects TRBV30 to TRBJ1-1, with TRBD1 matching over 8 bases. V trimming: 1 base; J trimming: 10 bases; junction bases outside the gene matches: 5. The CDR3 runs to 12 residues. Germline lookup yields CDR1 GTSNPN and CDR2 SVGIG (reference sequence). In DNA form, the CDR3 reads TGTGCCTGGAGTGGGCGGACAGGGCGAGCTTTCTTT. Amino acids: CAWSGRTGRAFF.